This T cell receptor beta chain was recovered during a study of cytomegalovirus exposure and HLA in healthy donors. The trim removed 4 bases at V and 7 bases at J, leaving 12 bases unmatched. Germline V lookup: CDR1 SGDLS, CDR2 YYNGEE. The CDR3 extends over 15 amino acids. This clone was seen once. Donors sampled were nominally healthy, though unrecorded immune exposures were likely. The primer mix had 60 Vbeta and 13 Jbeta primers. Sequencing used immunoSEQ multiplex PCR; TCRdb keeps in-frame clones, though not all of them. The table lists tens of thousands of clones, around 89% of them singletons, with roughly 12% in the top ten.

This clonotype was obtained from a woman in her 30s in good health and CMV-seropositive. This chain links TRBV9 with TRBJ2-7, with TRBD2 matching over 9 bases. Sequencing input: PBMCs. CDR3 sequence: CASSISGLAGAEQYF. CDR3 sequence (DNA): TGTGCCAGCAGCATATCGGGACTAGCCGGCGCTGAGCAGTACTTC.